This T cell receptor beta chain was captured in a study of T cell responses to AZD1222 COVID-19 vaccine. Study information: Pooling of second doses given at about 4 or about 12 weeks was done.

Using immunoSEQ multiplex PCR, the repertoire was profiled, and TCRdb retains in-frame clones only, with some absent. This sample has over 80,000 clones, with around 87% found just once. V shed 5 bases, J shed 2 bases, and the junction held 10 bases outside the gene matches. There are 16 residues in the CDR3. Germline V CDR1 and CDR2: SGHDT, YYEEEE. Study conclusions and caveats: Close to half of spike-specific TCRs reportedly recognize unmutated variant regions. Spike was spanned by vaccine-associated CD4 TCRs, which were dominant at 160-218 and 743-854.

Worth noting for this clone: Its antigen is undetermined.

The V and J genes are TRBV5-6 and TRBJ2-1; 7 bases map to TRBD1. This receptor was obtained from an adult in good health. The sequencing used peripheral blood, collected on day 0 of AZD1222 vaccination. Written as DNA, the CDR3 is TGTGCCAGCAGACCCGAAACAGGGGAAACCTACAATGAGCAGTTCTTC. Its protein is CASRPETGETYNEQFF.